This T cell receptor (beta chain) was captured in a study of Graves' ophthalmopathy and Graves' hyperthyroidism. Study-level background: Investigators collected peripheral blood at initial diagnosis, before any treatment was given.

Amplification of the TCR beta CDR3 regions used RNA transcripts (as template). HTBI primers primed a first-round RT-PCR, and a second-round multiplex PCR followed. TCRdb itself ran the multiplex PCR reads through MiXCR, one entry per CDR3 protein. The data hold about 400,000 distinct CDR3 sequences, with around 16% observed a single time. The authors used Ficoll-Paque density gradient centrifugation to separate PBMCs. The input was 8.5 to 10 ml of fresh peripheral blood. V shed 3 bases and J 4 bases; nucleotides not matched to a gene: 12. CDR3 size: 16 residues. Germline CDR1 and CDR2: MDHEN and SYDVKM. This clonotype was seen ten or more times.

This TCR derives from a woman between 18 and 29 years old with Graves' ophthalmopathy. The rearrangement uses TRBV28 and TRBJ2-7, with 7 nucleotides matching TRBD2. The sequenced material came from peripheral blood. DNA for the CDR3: TGTGCCAGCAGTTTGGGGGGGGGGACTGGAACATACGAGCAGTACTTC. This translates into CASSLGGGTGTYEQYF.